These 10 T cell receptor beta chains came from one sample sequenced in a study of beta chain features in type 1 diabetes. Broader study findings: The study found moderately but significantly shorter TCRB CDR3s in all four CD4+ subsets of Type 1 diabetes patients.

cDNA synthesis used the whole RNA isolate, giving expressed TCRB sequences. Method: immunoSEQ multiplex PCR; TCRdb's copy keeps in-frame clones and lacks some. The sample holds roughly 26,000 clones; approximately 53% are singletons and the top ten take less than 0.35%. For these receptors, no antigen is known. The sample comprised stem cell memory CD4+ T cells from blood. Receptor source: a man aged 25-40 years with type 1 diabetes.

V and J are TRBV6-5 and TRBJ2-7, with 8 bases lining up with TRBD1. Germline V gives CDR1 MNHEY, CDR2 SVGAGI. The CDR3 has 15 amino acids. Unmatched junction bases numbered 10, after V lost 6 bases and J lost 3 bases. CDR3 in DNA: TGTGCCAGCAGCCTCTCCCCGGGACAGGTCTACGAGCAGTACTTC. Translated, it gives CASSLSPGQVYEQYF.

The chain combines TRBV5-1 with TRBJ2-5; D gene uncertain. This CDR3 has 11 residues. V lost 6 bases, J lost 2 bases, and 5 bases lay in between. Germline values: CDR1 SGHRS, CDR2 YFSETQ. The CDR3, as DNA: TGCGCCAGCATGAGTCAAGAGACCCAGTACTTC. Its translation is CASMSQETQYF. Based on the CDR3 plus reference TRBV5-1 and TRBJ2-5, the full variable domain is KAGVTQTPRYLIKTRGQQVTLSCSPISGHRSVSWYQQTPGQGLQFLFEYFSETQRNKGNFPGRFSGRQFSNSRSEMNVSTLELGDSALYLCASMSQETQYFGPGTRLLVL.

V is TRBV5-1 and J is TRBJ2-5, with 10 bases lining up with TRBD1. There are 14 residues in the CDR3. Germline assignment: CDR1 SGHRS and CDR2 YFSETQ. J was trimmed by 5 bases and V by 4 bases; bases with no gene match: 5. CDR3 DNA: TGCGCCAGCAGCCAGACAGGGGGCACGGAGACCCAGTACTTC. Residues: CASSQTGGTETQYF. Combining the CDR3 with reference TRBV5-1 and TRBJ2-5 gives the whole variable domain KAGVTQTPRYLIKTRGQQVTLSCSPISGHRSVSWYQQTPGQGLQFLFEYFSETQRNKGNFPGRFSGRQFSNSRSEMNVSTLELGDSALYLCASSQTGGTETQYFGPGTRLLVL.

This clone was recorded a few times. This chain connects TRBV11-2 to TRBJ2-1; D call uncertain. Looked up from germline, CDR1 is SGHAT and CDR2 is FQNNGV. The CDR3 spans 14 residues. Trimming left V 5 bases short and J 7 bases short, with 15 bases between. The CDR3 protein is CASSPQPLGNEQFF. Written as DNA, the CDR3 is TGTGCCAGCAGCCCCCAACCCCTAGGAAATGAGCAGTTCTTC.

The V and J genes are TRBV6-5 and TRBJ2-3; D is ambiguous. Trimming stripped 0 bases from V and 3 bases from J, with 4 bases between. CDR3 size: 13 residues. Germline values: CDR1 MNHEY, CDR2 SVGAGI. The DNA for the CDR3 is TGTGCCAGCAGTTACTCGAGTACAGATACGCAGTATTTT. Its translation is CASSYSSTDTQYF.

CDR3 sequence reads: CASSRTGGYNEQFF. For the CDR3, the DNA is TGTGCCAGCAGCCGGACAGGGGGTTACAATGAGCAGTTCTTC. The chain couples TRBV27 to TRBJ2-1, with TRBD1 identical over 10 bases. Germline CDR1 and CDR2: MNHEY and SMNVEV (reference sequence). Trimming at V came to 6 bases and at J to 4 bases, leaving 3 bases not matched to a gene. The CDR3 sequence is 14 residues long.

This clone was picked up a small number of times. V is TRBV6-6 and J is TRBJ2-7; 7 bases agree with TRBD1. Germline V gives CDR1 MNHNY, CDR2 SVGAGI (reference sequence). J lost 8 bases, V lost 6 bases, and 7 bases had no gene match. The CDR3 totals 12 residues. CDR3 in amino acids: CASSAGTAQQYF. CDR3 nucleotide sequence: TGTGCCAGCAGCGCCGGGACAGCCCAGCAGTACTTC.

The chain employs TRBV11-3 and TRBJ2-7, with D possibly matching TRBD2 (6 bases). There are 14 residues in the CDR3. V lost 3 bases and J 5 bases, leaving 14 bases between the germline ends. CDR1 and CDR2 from the germline V gene are SGHNT and YENEEA. The CDR3: CASSLGPGVDEQYF. CDR3 nucleotides: TGTGCCAGCAGCTTGGGACCGGGGGTCGACGAGCAGTACTTC.

V is TRBV6-1 and J is TRBJ2-3; D is possibly TRBD1 (5 bases). Germline lookup yields CDR1 MNHNS and CDR2 SASEGT. The CDR3 spans 15 residues. With 5 bases removed from V and 0 bases from J, the gap between germline ends came to 12 bases. DNA of the CDR3: TGTGCCAGCAGTTCCGCGACAGCCAGCACAGATACGCAGTATTTT. It is translated as CASSSATASTDTQYF.

This clone was found a few times. The DNA for the CDR3 is TGTGCCAGCAGCCTAGGGAGTACCTACGAGCAGTACTTC. This encodes CASSLGSTYEQYF. The gene calls are TRBV6-5 and TRBJ2-7; tentative D call: TRBD2 (5 bases). The germline CDR1 and CDR2 sequences are MNHEY and SVGAGI. Trimming stripped 6 bases from V and 2 bases from J, with 11 bases between. The CDR3 runs 13 residues.